Below are 24 T cell receptor beta chains sequenced from a single sample in a study of cytomegalovirus exposure and HLA in healthy donors. Vbeta (60) and Jbeta (13) primers were used in the PCR. This table comes from immunoSEQ multiplex PCR, and its TCRdb copy is limited to in-frame clones, with some not included. The sample carries 60,000 to 70,000 clones, approximately 70% recorded once. Sequenced material: PBMCs. These receptors originate from a man aged 35-49 years in good health and CMV-seropositive.

Turning to this clone: A junction boundary mismatches the germline segment, possibly from a read error. The gene calls are TRBV7-9 and TRBJ2-7, with D unresolved. The germline V gene has CDR1 SEHNR and CDR2 FQNEAQ (reference sequence). The CDR3 spans 12 residues. The CDR3 reads CSSSLGGGEQYF. The CDR3, as DNA: TGTTCCAGCAGCTTAGGTGGCGGCGAGCAGTACTTC.

The gene calls are TRBV2 and TRBJ1-3; D ambiguous. This CDR3 is built from 12 residues. Trimming pared 6 bases from V and 4 bases from J, leaving 7 bases between. Germline loops: CDR1 SNHLY, CDR2 FYNNEI. The CDR3 protein is CASRREGNTIYF. CDR3 coding DNA: TGTGCCAGCAGGAGGGAAGGAAACACCATATATTTT.

The chain combines TRBV30 with TRBJ1-2; no reliable D call. Looked up from germline, CDR1 is GTSNPN and CDR2 is SVGIG (reference sequence). V lost 4 bases and J lost 4, with 16 bases in between. The CDR3 length is 14 residues. CDR3 in amino acids: CAWTIPGEIYGYTF. The CDR3 nucleotides read TGTGCCTGGACCATTCCCGGGGAAATCTATGGCTACACCTTC.

CDR3 coding DNA: TGTGCCAGCAGCGTAGACGGGACAGCTTACAATGAGCAGTTCTTC. It specifies CASSVDGTAYNEQFF. V gene TRBV9 combines with J gene TRBJ2-1; 7 bases align to TRBD1. With 0 bases clipped from V and 4 bases from J, the junction kept 4 bases outside the gene matches. Germline V lookup: CDR1 SGDLS, CDR2 YYNGEE. The CDR3 totals 15 residues.

J is TRBJ1-2 and V is TRBV11-2; TRBD1 matches at 8 bases. The trim removed 1 base at V and 7 bases at J, leaving 8 bases unmatched. Germline loops: CDR1 SGHAT, CDR2 FQNNGV. The CDR3 has 15 amino acids. CDR3 DNA sequence: TGTGCCAGCAGCTTAGGTGACAGGGGCGGAAGTGGCTACACCTTC. It translates to CASSLGDRGGSGYTF.

The gene calls are TRBV6-4 and TRBJ2-1; 15 bases agree with TRBD2. CDR1 is MRHNA and CDR2 is SNTAGT in the germline V gene. With V trimmed by 5 bases and J by 7 bases, 3 bases remained unmatched. The CDR3 length is 15 residues. CDR3 amino acids: CASSKGLAGGNEQFF. CDR3 DNA sequence: TGTGCCAGCAGTAAAGGACTAGCGGGAGGGAATGAGCAGTTCTTC.

The rearrangement links TRBV25-1 to TRBJ2-2; 8 bases align to TRBD2. The junction had 11 bases not matched to a gene; V was cut back by 6 bases and J by 5 bases. The CDR3 totals 16 residues. Germline V gene lookup returns CDR1 MGHDK and CDR2 SYGVNS. CDR3: CASSMREAPRTGELFF. The DNA for the CDR3 is TGTGCCAGCAGCATGCGGGAGGCCCCTCGGACCGGGGAGCTGTTTTTT. The whole variable domain, remainder taken from reference TRBV25-1 and TRBJ2-2, is EADIYQTPRYLVIGTGKKITLECSQTMGHDKMYWYQQDPGMELHLIHYSYGVNSTEKGDLSSESTVSRIRTEHFPLTLESARPSHTSQYLCASSMREAPRTGELFFGEGSRLTVL.

The CDR3 DNA is TGTGCCAGCAGCTTAGCGTCCGGGGGTGGAGAGACCCAGTACTTC. This gives the protein CASSLASGGGETQYF. The chain combines TRBV7-9 with TRBJ2-5; D possibly corresponds to TRBD2 (6 bases). From germline, CDR1 is SEHNR and CDR2 FQNEAQ (reference sequence). The CDR3 spans 15 residues. The V and J ends lost 0 bases and 4 bases respectively, with 12 bases between them. Using reference TRBV7-9 and TRBJ2-5 for the parts outside the CDR3, the full variable domain is DTGVSQNPRHKITKRGQNVTFRCDPISEHNRLYWYRQTLGQGPEFLTYFQNEAQLEKSRLLSDRFSAERPKGSFSTLEIQRTEQGDSAMYLCASSLASGGGETQYFGPGTRLLVL.

The CDR3, as DNA: TGTGCCAGCAGCAGAGATGGACAGGCGCTCTATGGCTACACCTTC. Amino acids: CASSRDGQALYGYTF. J is TRBJ1-2 and V is TRBV7-2, with TRBD1 identical over 7 bases. Germline loops: CDR1 SGHTA, CDR2 FQGNSA. The CDR3 has 15 amino acids. After removal of 5 bases from V and 4 bases from J, the junction contained 10 bases not matched to a gene.

There are a few counts of this clone. This chain connects TRBV27 to TRBJ2-7; 7 bases line up with TRBD1. With V trimmed by 5 bases and J by 6 bases, 7 bases remained unmatched. This CDR3 has 13 amino acids. Germline CDR1 reads MNHEY; CDR2 reads SMNVEV (reference sequence). CDR3 protein: CASSIARQGEQYF. CDR3 nucleotide sequence: TGTGCCAGCAGTATAGCCCGACAGGGCGAGCAGTACTTC.

The chain combines TRBV19 with TRBJ2-3, with a weak D call TRBD2 (5 bases). The V and J ends lost 5 bases and 7 bases respectively, with 13 bases between them. This CDR3 comprises 13 residues. Germline values: CDR1 LNHDA, CDR2 SQIVND (reference sequence). The CDR3 loop is CASSPSGGNTQYF. The CDR3 nucleotides are TGTGCCAGTAGTCCCTCAGGAGGAAATACGCAGTATTTT.

Regarding this clone: Mismatch with germline at one junction end may stem from a read error. The chain carries TRBV7-9 and TRBJ2-7, with 7 bases matching TRBD1. CDR1 is SEHNR and CDR2 is FQNEAQ in the germline V gene (reference sequence). The CDR3 runs 15 residues. The chain's CDR3 is CSSSRGQASSYEQYF. In DNA, the CDR3 is TGTTCCAGCAGCCGTGGACAGGCGAGCTCCTACGAGCAGTACTTC.

The rearrangement links TRBV29-1 to TRBJ1-2, with a weak D call TRBD1 (5 bases). The CDR3 totals 12 residues. V gave up 4 bases and J gave up 0 bases, with 6 bases separating them. Germline values: CDR1 SQVTM, CDR2 ANQGSEA. CDR3 amino acids: CSVGQPNYGYTF. CDR3 sequence (DNA): TGCAGCGTTGGACAGCCTAACTATGGCTACACCTTC.

This clone has only one observation. This sequence joins TRBV28 and TRBJ2-7; 8 bases are shared with TRBD1. This CDR3 region has 14 residues. The germline V gene has CDR1 MDHEN and CDR2 SYDVKM. Unmatched junction bases numbered 6, after V lost 6 bases and J lost 2 bases. This chain's CDR3 is CASSSGQGPYEQYF. The CDR3 nucleotides read TGTGCCAGCAGCAGTGGACAGGGACCCTACGAGCAGTACTTC.

This chain uses TRBV11-3 with TRBJ2-2; 7 nucleotides line up with TRBD1. The V and J ends lost 2 bases and 6 bases, in that order; junction bases with no gene match: 6. The CDR3 consists of 15 residues. Germline CDR1 and CDR2: SGHNT and YENEEA. In DNA, the CDR3 is TGTGCCAGCAGCTTACCCAGGACAGGTTCCGGGGAGCTGTTTTTT. Its translation is CASSLPRTGSGELFF.

The chain is built from TRBV13 and TRBJ2-7, with 7 bases matching TRBD2. V gave up 5 bases and J gave up 4 bases; unmatched junction bases: 11. The CDR3 has 15 residues. Germline V lookup: CDR1 PRHDT, CDR2 FYEKMQ (reference sequence). The CDR3 protein is CASSRSGTTPYEQYF. DNA of the CDR3: TGTGCCAGCAGCCGATCCGGGACTACACCATACGAGCAGTACTTC.

In its sample, this clone was seen a few times. This chain connects TRBV4-2 to TRBJ1-3; D remains ambiguous. The germline V gene encodes CDR1 LGHNA and CDR2 YNFKEQ. The CDR3 is 14 residues long. Trimming pared 1 base from V and 0 bases from J, leaving 4 bases between. CDR3 amino acids: CASSQGDSGNTIYF. DNA for the CDR3: TGTGCCAGCAGCCAAGGAGACTCTGGAAACACCATATATTTT.

The CDR3 bases are TGTGCCAGCAGCTTAGCGCTGGGGAGGGGGAATCAGCCCCAGCATTTT. Translating gives CASSLALGRGNQPQHF. The chain combines TRBV7-2 with TRBJ1-5; TRBD1 is a possible D gene (6 bases). V was pared by 0 bases and J by 4 bases, with 13 bases between. Looked up from germline, CDR1 is SGHTA and CDR2 is FQGNSA. CDR3 size: 16 residues.

The chain uses TRBV5-1 and TRBJ2-1; D not resolved. Germline CDR1 reads SGHRS; CDR2 reads YFSETQ. V lost 2 bases and J 2 bases, leaving 5 bases between the germline ends. The CDR3 is made up of 13 amino acids. This CDR3 is CASSLTAYNEQFF. CDR3 bases: TGCGCCAGCAGCTTAACTGCCTACAATGAGCAGTTCTTC.

J is TRBJ1-4 and V is TRBV2; D not certain. CDR1 is SNHLY and CDR2 is FYNNEI in the germline V gene. V was clipped by 4 bases and J by 5 bases, with 8 bases between them. The length of the CDR3 is 13 residues. The CDR3 spells CASSGGLNEKLFF. CDR3 in DNA: TGTGCCAGCAGTGGAGGGTTGAATGAAAAACTGTTTTTT.

This clone was picked up one time. V usage is TRBV9 and J usage is TRBJ2-5; 14 nucleotides align to TRBD2. The CDR3 consists of 15 residues. The germline V gene has CDR1 SGDLS and CDR2 YYNGEE. V gave up 3 bases and J gave up 4 bases; unmatched junction bases: 2. The CDR3 spells CASSAGLAGGETQYF. In DNA form, the CDR3 reads TGTGCCAGCAGCGCAGGACTAGCGGGAGGAGAGACCCAGTACTTC.

The chain has TRBV27 and TRBJ1-2; a possible D gene is TRBD1 (6 bases). The CDR3 has 12 residues. The germline CDR1 and CDR2 sequences are MNHEY and SMNVEV (reference sequence). V lost 11 bases to trimming and J lost 5 bases, with 15 bases between them. The DNA of the CDR3 is TGTGCCGGTACGGGGGGCCGGTATGGCTACACCTTC. Protein sequence: CAGTGGRYGYTF.

In this sample, this clone turned up a few times. The chain links TRBV6-6 to TRBJ2-7; possible D gene TRBD1, 5 bases. Germline CDR1 reads MNHNY; CDR2 reads SVGAGI (reference sequence). V lost 6 bases to trimming and J lost 4 bases, with 16 bases between them. The CDR3 is 14 amino acids. The CDR3 bases are TGTGCCAGCAGAAAGGGGCTATGGGATTACGAGCAGTACTTC. Amino acids: CASRKGLWDYEQYF.

The chain combines TRBV5-4 with TRBJ2-3, with 15 bases identical to TRBD2. This CDR3 spans 17 amino acids. Germline assignment: CDR1 SGHNT and CDR2 YYREEE (reference sequence). V was pared by 4 bases and J by 1 base, with 4 bases of the junction left unmatched. CDR3 sequence: CASSVGLAGGGTDTQYF. The DNA of the CDR3 is TGTGCCAGCAGCGTGGGACTAGCGGGAGGTGGCACAGATACGCAGTATTTT.